The next 21 T cell receptor beta chains were all read from a single sample in a study of identical twins (dated by TCRdb to 2016 to 2017). Library creation used 5' RACE. Instrument used: Illumina HiSeq 2000. TCRdb ran its own pipeline on the public reads, namely fastp trimming at Q25 and MiXCR clone calling, and kept in-frame beta chains. All rows with the same CDR3 protein become a single entry with the most common DNA and genes. For this sample there are 350,000 to 600,000 distinct CDR3 sequences; approximately 15% appear just once. The leading ten clones occupy around 0.48% of the sample. These data also formed part of another study, on yellow fever vaccine responses in identical twins.

Input material: CD4+ T cells sorted from blood. Receptors were obtained from a woman in her late teens or twenties in good health.

Turning to this clonotype: One end of the junction does not line up with germline, which may come from a read error. The CDR3 DNA follows: TGTGCCAGCAGCCCCCTCGGGTTGCGGGGGACCGATAATGAGCAGTTCTTT. Protein product: CASSPLGLRGTDNEQFF. This chain joins TRBV7-9 and TRBJ2-1; TRBD2 agrees at 7 bases. The CDR3 is made up of 17 amino acids. CDR1 is SEHNR, CDR2 FQNEAQ, per germline (reference sequence).

V and J are TRBV28 and TRBJ1-2, with D perhaps TRBD1 (5 bases). CDR1 is MDHEN, CDR2 SYDVKM, per germline. Trimming took off 4 bases at V and 5 bases at J, with 26 bases between the two ends. There are 18 residues in the CDR3. For the CDR3, the DNA is TGTGCCAGCAGTTCACCGTCCCGGGACCGGGCCCGGATATATGGCTACACCTTC. Translation: CASSSPSRDRARIYGYTF.

Only a few counts were recorded for this clonotype. The V call is TRBV10-3, the J call TRBJ2-5, with unresolved D. Germline V CDR1 and CDR2: ENHRY, SYGVKD. Trimming took off 1 base at V and 0 bases at J, with 3 bases between the two ends. The CDR3 is 13 amino acids. The CDR3 nucleotides are TGTGCCATCAGTGAGTTTAACCAAGAGACCCAGTACTTC. Its translation is CAISEFNQETQYF.

This clonotype showed up just a few times. This chain joins TRBV5-1 and TRBJ2-7; D gene ambiguous. This CDR3 is 15 amino acids long. CDR1 SGHRS and CDR2 YFSETQ come from the germline V gene. Between the trimmed V and J ends, which lost 4 bases and 0 bases, there was a span of 14 bases. CDR3 in amino acids: CASSDGRPRSYEQYF. DNA for the CDR3: TGCGCCAGCAGCGACGGACGGCCACGCTCCTACGAGCAGTACTTC.

V usage is TRBV5-1 and J usage is TRBJ2-7; a possible D gene is TRBD1 (7 bases). There are 17 residues in the CDR3. Germline lookup yields CDR1 SGHRS and CDR2 YFSETQ. V was pared by 1 base and J by 5 bases, with 22 bases between. CDR3 sequence (DNA): TGCGCCAGCAGCTTGATCCTGCAGGGCCCCAGGGGGGACGAGCAGTACTTC. Encoded protein: CASSLILQGPRGDEQYF.

Here the CDR3 reads CSAEEQGNQPQHF. The CDR3 DNA reads as TGCAGTGCAGAGGAGCAGGGCAATCAGCCCCAGCATTTT. The V call is TRBV20-1, the J call TRBJ1-5; no firm D call. V gave up 6 bases and J gave up 2 bases, with 11 bases separating them. There are 13 residues in the CDR3. Germline V gene lookup returns CDR1 DFQATT and CDR2 SNEGSKA (reference sequence).

This clonotype came up a few times. V usage is TRBV19 and J usage is TRBJ2-3, with D possibly matching TRBD1 (6 bases). Per the germline V gene, CDR1 is LNHDA and CDR2 is SQIVND (reference sequence). The CDR3 is made up of 13 amino acids. Trimming stripped 9 bases from V and 3 bases from J, with 13 bases between. CDR3 amino acids: CASGRGRTDTQYF. The CDR3 nucleotides are TGTGCCAGCGGCAGGGGCCGAACAGATACGCAGTATTTT.

This clonotype was observed a handful of times. The chain links TRBV12-3 or TRBV12-4 to TRBJ2-3; D unresolved. V was cut by 2 bases and J by 2 bases, with 8 bases left in between. The CDR3 totals 14 residues. CDR3 DNA: TGTGCCAGCAGTTTACTTGAGGCCACAGATACGCAGTATTTT. This translates into CASSLLEATDTQYF.

The rearrangement joins TRBV6-2 or TRBV6-3 to TRBJ2-7; D gene uncertain. V was shortened by 2 bases and J by 9 bases, with 17 bases between the two germline ends. The CDR3 spans 14 residues. Germline CDR1 and CDR2: MNHEY and SVGEGT. The CDR3 region is CASSYEASSVVQYF. In nucleotides, the CDR3 is TGTGCCAGCAGTTACGAAGCGTCCTCCGTCGTGCAGTACTTC.

The chain combines TRBV5-1 with TRBJ2-5; 11 bases fit TRBD2. The germline V gene has CDR1 SGHRS and CDR2 YFSETQ. The CDR3 loop spans 13 amino acids. CDR3 nucleotides: TGCAAAGGGGGGACTAGCGGTTTTGGGACCCAGTACTTC. Protein sequence: CKGGTSGFGTQYF.

This chain uses TRBV27 with TRBJ1-6; possibly TRBD1 for D (5 bases). The CDR3 consists of 15 residues. Trimming left V 2 bases short and J 7 bases short, with 12 bases between. Germline V gene sequence: CDR1 MNHEY, CDR2 SMNVEV (reference sequence). CDR3 nucleotide sequence: TGTGCCAGCAGTTTACGGCAGGGCGCAAATTCACCCCTCCACTTT. As protein: CASSLRQGANSPLHF.

The J gene is TRBJ2-4, the V gene TRBV7-2; TRBD2 might be the D (5 bases). The CDR3 is 11 residues long. V was pared by 10 bases and J by 7 bases, with 11 bases between. Per germline, CDR1 SGHTA and CDR2 FQGNSA. Written as DNA, the CDR3 is TGTGCCACCACGGGGTTGAACATTCAGTACTTC. Protein product: CATTGLNIQYF. The whole variable domain, filled in from reference TRBV7-2 and TRBJ2-4, reads GAGVSQSPSNKVTEKGKDVELRCDPISGHTALYWYRQSLGQGLEFLIYFQGNSAPDKSGLPSDRFSAERTGGSVSTLTIQRTQQEDSAVYLCATTGLNIQYFGAGTRLSVL.

V and J are TRBV20-1 and TRBJ2-3; 8 bases line up with TRBD2. In germline, CDR1 is DFQATT, CDR2 SNEGSKA (reference sequence). This CDR3 has 14 residues. With V trimmed by 3 bases and J by 4 bases, 6 bases remained unmatched. Written as DNA, the CDR3 is TGCAGTGCTAGGGGCGGGAGGCGTCCAGATACGCAGTATTTT. Amino acids: CSARGGRRPDTQYF.

Note on this clonotype: Relative to the germline gene, one junction end is altered; a read error may explain this. This sequence joins TRBV7-7 and TRBJ2-5; 7 nucleotides match TRBD1. There are 14 residues in the CDR3. Germline V gives CDR1 SSHAT, CDR2 FNYEAQ (reference sequence). CDR3 amino acids: CASSLSRGSGTQYF. CDR3 in DNA: TGTGCTAGCAGCTTAAGCAGGGGGTCGGGGACCCAGTACTTC.

This clonotype was recorded many times. This chain joins TRBV27 and TRBJ2-3, with D perhaps matching TRBD2 (5 bases). V lost 4 bases, J lost 4 bases, and 18 bases lay in between. From germline, CDR1 is MNHEY and CDR2 SMNVEV (reference sequence). The CDR3 length is 16 residues. CDR3 coding DNA: TGTGCCAGCAGTTCGGGAAAGGGAGTTGTTGCAGATACGCAGTATTTT. Its translation: CASSSGKGVVADTQYF.

This chain connects TRBV7-3 to TRBJ2-7; D may correspond to TRBD1 or TRBD2 (7 bases each). V shed 1 base and J shed 6 bases, with 19 bases lying between them. Germline assignment: CDR1 SGHTA and CDR2 FQGTGA. The CDR3 is made up of 16 amino acids. The CDR3 region has the DNA TGTGCCAGCAGCTTAAATCCCTCGGGCAGGGGGGGCGAGCAGTACTTC. This encodes CASSLNPSGRGGEQYF.

This clonotype came up a few times. This chain uses TRBV3-1 with TRBJ1-6; perhaps TRBD1 as D (6 bases). V was cut by 1 base and J by 6 bases, with 16 bases left in between. Germline CDR1 and CDR2: LGHDT and YNNKEL (reference sequence). The CDR3 spans 17 residues. The CDR3 DNA sequence: TGTGCCAGCAGCCAAGGCTTCGTGGGACAATCTAATTCACCCCTCCACTTT. Amino acid sequence: CASSQGFVGQSNSPLHF.

The rearrangement joins TRBV29-1 to TRBJ2-7; 7 positions agree with TRBD2. J was trimmed by 0 bases and V by 6 bases; bases with no gene match: 8. Germline lookup yields CDR1 SQVTM and CDR2 ANQGSEA. The CDR3 totals 14 residues. CDR3 in amino acids: CSVQPGGSSYEQYF. The CDR3 coding sequence is TGCAGCGTCCAACCGGGAGGTAGCTCCTACGAGCAGTACTTC.

The table lists this clonotype with many counts. The CDR3 is CASSFQGAGQETQYF. For the CDR3, the DNA is TGTGCCAGCAGTTTTCAGGGGGCGGGACAAGAGACCCAGTACTTC. The chain employs TRBV28 and TRBJ2-5; 8 bases line up with TRBD1. V lost 3 bases, J lost 2 bases, and 5 bases stayed unmatched. The CDR3 loop spans 15 amino acids. CDR1 MDHEN and CDR2 SYDVKM come from the germline V gene.

In its sample, this clonotype was seen many times. The V and J genes are TRBV3-1 and TRBJ2-3, with D unclear. Per the germline V gene, CDR1 is LGHDT and CDR2 is YNNKEL (reference sequence). The length of the CDR3 is 13 residues. V gave up 0 bases and J gave up 7 bases, with 8 bases separating them. The CDR3 bases are TGTGCCAGCAGCCAAGATTGGAAAAATACGCAGTATTTT. Protein product: CASSQDWKNTQYF.

This clonotype was picked up a small number of times. V usage is TRBV5-1 and J usage is TRBJ2-7; TRBD1 matches 8 bases. Germline CDR1 SGHRS, CDR2 YFSETQ. CDR3 length equals 16 residues. After removal of 7 bases from V and 2 bases from J, the junction contained 14 bases not matched to a gene. CDR3 coding DNA: TGCGCCAGCTCGACAGGGGCCCATGCCCTACCCTACGAGCAGTACTTC. This codes for CASSTGAHALPYEQYF.